Listed below are T cell receptor beta chains from one sample, sequenced in a study of OX40 agonist ivuxolimab in advanced cancers. The assay was immunoSEQ multiplex PCR, and TCRdb's table has in-frame clones only and misses some. The data show under 80,000 clones, about 86% seen once. Sequences were derived from CD4+ or CD8+ T cells sorted from blood, sampled in a trial of the OX40 agonist ivuxolimab. The receptors stem from an adult with an advanced solid tumor such as melanoma, head and neck, liver or kidney cancer. The CDR3 runs from the conserved cysteine through the conserved F or W. A D gene is named only where the DNA matches it firmly. Only some rows state a clone size, as once, few, many or a class for expanded clones.

>.|TRBD1|TRBJ2-7|TRBV11-3
TGTGCCAGCAGCTTCGGACAGGCCTCCCTCTACGAGCAGTACTTC
CASSFGQASLYEQYF
>.|.|TRBJ1-2|TRBV2
TGTGCCATCTCTGAGAGGACTAACTATGGCTACACCTTC
CAISERTNYGYTF
>once|TRBD2|TRBJ2-7|TRBV6-5
TGTGCCAGCAGTAGGGGGGGACTAGCCAACGAGCAGTACTTC
CASSRGGLANEQYF
>.|TRBD2|TRBJ2-3|TRBV6-1
TGTGCCAGCAGTGGACTAGCGGGAGTAGGCACAGATACGCAGTATTTT
CASSGLAGVGTDTQYF
>.|TRBD2|TRBJ2-5|TRBV29-1
TGCAGCGTTCGGGGGACTAGTAAAGAGACCCAGTACTTC
CSVRGTSKETQYF
>.|.|TRBJ2-7|TRBV6-8
TGTGCCAGCAGTTATGGGTGGGGCCCCTCACCAACCTACGAGCAGTACTTC
CASSYGWGPSPTYEQYF
>.|.|TRBJ1-5|TRBV23-1
TGCGCCAGCAGTCAATCGGGGAGAGCTAGCAATCAGCCCCAGCATTTT
CASSQSGRASNQPQHF
>.|TRBD2|TRBJ2-1|TRBV7-9
TGTGCCAGCAGCCCCTCAACGGGACTAGCGGACAATGAGCAGTTCTTC
CASSPSTGLADNEQFF
>.|.|TRBJ2-5|TRBV7-2
TGTGCCAGCAGCTTGGGGACCGCAGGCCGGGAGACCCAGTACTTC
CASSLGTAGRETQYF
>.|TRBD2|TRBJ2-2|TRBV5-1
TGCGCCAGCAGCTTGGTCGGGACTAGCGGGATGAACACCGGGGAGCTGTTTTTT
CASSLVGTSGMNTGELFF
>few|.|TRBJ1-5|TRBV18
TGTGCCAGCTCACCGACCGGCAATCAGCCCCAGCATTTT
CASSPTGNQPQHF
>.|.|TRBJ2-7|TRBV18
TGTGCCAGCTCACCACTTGGGGGCAGCGAGCAGTACTTC
CASSPLGGSEQYF
>.|.|TRBJ1-3|TRBV9
TGTGCCAGCAGCCTCAACTTCGGGCCGACCAACTCTGGAAACACCATATATTTT
CASSLNFGPTNSGNTIYF
>once|.|TRBJ1-1|TRBV29-1
TGCAGCGTCGGACAGTCCCCTGTTGAAGCTTTCTTT
CSVGQSPVEAFF
>.|.|TRBJ2-7|TRBV21-1
TGTGCCAGCAGCAAAGAAGGCTGGGGGGGACAGACCTACGAGCAGTACTTC
CASSKEGWGGQTYEQYF
>.|.|TRBJ1-3|TRBV19
TGTGCCAGTAGCGAGAGAAGCTCTGGAAACACCATATATTTT
CASSERSSGNTIYF
>few|.|TRBJ2-5|TRBV5-4
TGTGCCAGCACCGTGGGGGGGCGGGAGACCCAGTACTTC
CASTVGGRETQYF
>once|.|TRBJ1-3|TRBV4-1
TGCGCCAGCAGCCCAGTTGGTGCTGGAAACACCATATATTTT
CASSPVGAGNTIYF
>.|.|TRBJ1-2|TRBV5-5
TGTGCCAGCAGCTTGGCCCCGAGGGACTATGGCTACACCTTC
CASSLAPRDYGYTF
>once|.|TRBJ1-6|TRBV27
TGTGCCAGCAGTTTACAGACAGGTTATAATTCACCCCTCCACTTT
CASSLQTGYNSPLHF
>.|.|TRBJ1-2|TRBV5-6
TGTGCCAGCAGCTTGTCAGGGTATGGCTACACCTTC
CASSLSGYGYTF
>.|TRBD1|TRBJ2-7|TRBV9
TGTGCCAGCAGCGTAGGGACAGGGGGCGAGCAGTACTTC
CASSVGTGGEQYF
>.|.|TRBJ2-1|TRBV7-9
TGTGCCAGCAGCTTAGCCCAACAGGACATGGAGCAGTTCTTC
CASSLAQQDMEQFF